Below are 7 T cell receptor beta chains sequenced from a single sample in a study of OX40 agonist ivuxolimab in advanced cancers. Assay: immunoSEQ multiplex PCR; the TCRdb copy retains only in-frame clones and omits some. The sample yields under 100,000 clones, around 90% seen once. Sequenced here: CD4+ or CD8+ T cells sorted from blood, sampled in a trial of the OX40 agonist ivuxolimab. The receptors shown here come from an adult with an advanced solid tumor such as melanoma, head and neck, liver or kidney cancer.

The chain carries TRBV6-6 and TRBJ1-3; D is uncertain. Germline lookup yields CDR1 MNHNY and CDR2 SVGAGI (reference sequence). The CDR3 is made up of 15 amino acids. Trimming left V 5 bases short and J 0 bases short, with 11 bases between. The CDR3 spells CASSTPEPSGNTIYF. The CDR3 DNA reads TGTGCCAGCAGTACACCCGAGCCCTCTGGAAACACCATATATTTT.

The chain has TRBV6-6 and TRBJ1-6, with a weak D call TRBD1 (6 bases). Germline CDR1 and CDR2: MNHNY and SVGAGI (reference sequence). The CDR3 runs 16 residues. With 2 bases removed from V and 7 bases from J, the gap between germline ends came to 15 bases. The CDR3 nucleotides read TGTGCCAGCAGTTACCGGGACCGGGACAAGAATTCACCCCTCCACTTT. Residues: CASSYRDRDKNSPLHF.

This chain links TRBV9 with TRBJ1-5, with a weak D call TRBD1 (6 bases). The CDR3 has 15 residues. V was cut by 3 bases and J by 2 bases, with 12 bases left in between. The germline gives CDR1 SGDLS, CDR2 YYNGEE. Here the CDR3 DNA reads TGTGCCAGCAGCGAGGGGGGGTATGGCAATCAGCCCCAGCATTTT. Protein product: CASSEGGYGNQPQHF.

A few counts support this clone. The J gene is TRBJ1-4, the V gene TRBV4-2; 7 bases match TRBD1. The germline V gene has CDR1 LGHNA and CDR2 YNFKEQ. With V trimmed by 0 bases and J by 7 bases, 14 bases remained unmatched. CDR3 size: 18 residues. The CDR3 spells CASSQELRGRGSVEKLFF. As DNA, the CDR3 is TGTGCCAGCAGCCAAGAGTTGAGGGGGCGCGGCTCGGTTGAAAAACTGTTTTTT.

V is TRBV7-8 and J is TRBJ1-1, with D hard to call. The CDR3 spans 14 residues. Germline CDR1 is SGHVS and CDR2 is FQNEAQ. The V gene lost 5 bases and the J gene lost 4 bases, with 14 bases spanning the gap. The CDR3 region has the DNA TGTGCCAGCAGCCCGAGAGTCCTGGGCACTGAAGCTTTCTTT. It is translated as CASSPRVLGTEAFF.

J is TRBJ2-1 and V is TRBV5-6; 8 bases are shared with TRBD2. From germline, CDR1 is SGHDT and CDR2 YYEEEE. The V gene end was trimmed by 0 bases and the J gene end by 2 bases; junction bases not matched to a gene: 7. The CDR3 consists of 17 residues. The CDR3 nucleotides are TGTGCCAGCAGCTTGGCACCCAGCGGGGGTCCCTACAATGAGCAGTTCTTC. As protein: CASSLAPSGGPYNEQFF.

In its sample, this clone was seen once. The chain recombines TRBV5-4 with TRBJ1-3; TRBD1 is a possible D gene (6 bases). The CDR3 spans 17 residues. The V gene's germline CDR1 is SGHNT and CDR2 YYREEE (reference sequence). Trimming stripped 1 base from V and 0 bases from J, with 14 bases between. CDR3 coding DNA: TGTGCCAGCAGCTTGTATGGGACAATCACCTCTGGAAACACCATATATTTT. Translating it yields CASSLYGTITSGNTIYF.